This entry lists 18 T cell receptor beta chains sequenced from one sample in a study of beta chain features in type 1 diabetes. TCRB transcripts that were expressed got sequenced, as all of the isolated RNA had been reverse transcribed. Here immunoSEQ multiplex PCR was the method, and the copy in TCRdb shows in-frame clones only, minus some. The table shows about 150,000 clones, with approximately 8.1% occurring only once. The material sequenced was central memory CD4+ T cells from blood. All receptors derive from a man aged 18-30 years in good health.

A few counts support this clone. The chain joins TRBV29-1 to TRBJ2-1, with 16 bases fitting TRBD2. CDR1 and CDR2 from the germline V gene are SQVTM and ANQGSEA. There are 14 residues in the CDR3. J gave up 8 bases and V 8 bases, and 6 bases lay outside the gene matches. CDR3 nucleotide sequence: TGCAGCTCGGGGGGGACTAGCGGGAGGGATGAGCAGTTCTTC. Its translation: CSSGGTSGRDEQFF.

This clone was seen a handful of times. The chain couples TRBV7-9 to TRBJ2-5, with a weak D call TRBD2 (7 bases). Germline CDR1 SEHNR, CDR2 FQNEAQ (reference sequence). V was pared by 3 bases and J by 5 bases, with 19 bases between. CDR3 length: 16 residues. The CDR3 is CASSFAQGGVRETQYF. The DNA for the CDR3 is TGTGCCAGCAGCTTCGCACAGGGAGGGGTAAGGGAGACCCAGTACTTC.

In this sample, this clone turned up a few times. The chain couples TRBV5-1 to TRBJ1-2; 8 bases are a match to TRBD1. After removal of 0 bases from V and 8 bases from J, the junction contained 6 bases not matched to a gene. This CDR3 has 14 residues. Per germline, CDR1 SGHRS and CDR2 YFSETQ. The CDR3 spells CASSLVAGGNGYTF. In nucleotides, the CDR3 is TGCGCCAGCAGCTTGGTCGCAGGGGGCAACGGCTACACCTTC.

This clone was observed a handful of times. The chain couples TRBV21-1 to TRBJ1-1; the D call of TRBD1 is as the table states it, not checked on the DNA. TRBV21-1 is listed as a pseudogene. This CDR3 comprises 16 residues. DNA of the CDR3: TGTGCCAGCAGCAAAAGGGGACAGGGGAGTTACACTGAAGCTTTCTTT. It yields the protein CASSKRGQGSYTEAFF.

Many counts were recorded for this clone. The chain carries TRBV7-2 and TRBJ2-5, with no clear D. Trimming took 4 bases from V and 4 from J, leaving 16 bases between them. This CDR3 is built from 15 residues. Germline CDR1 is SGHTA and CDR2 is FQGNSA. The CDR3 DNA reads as TGTGCCAGCAGCTCTAGTGCGGTGTACGGAGAGACCCAGTACTTC. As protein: CASSSSAVYGETQYF.

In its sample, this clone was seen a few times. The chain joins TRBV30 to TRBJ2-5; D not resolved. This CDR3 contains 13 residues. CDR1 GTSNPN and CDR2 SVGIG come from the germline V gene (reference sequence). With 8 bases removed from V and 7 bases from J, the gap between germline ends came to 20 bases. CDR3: CASSILGTGTQYF. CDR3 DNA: TGTGCCAGTAGTATTCTTGGAACGGGGACCCAGTACTTC.

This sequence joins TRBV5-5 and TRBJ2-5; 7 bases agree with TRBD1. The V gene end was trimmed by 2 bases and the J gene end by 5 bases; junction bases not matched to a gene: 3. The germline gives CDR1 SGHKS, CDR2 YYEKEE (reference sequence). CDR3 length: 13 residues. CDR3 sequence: CASSLTGEETQYF. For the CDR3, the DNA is TGTGCCAGCAGCTTAACAGGGGAGGAGACCCAGTACTTC.

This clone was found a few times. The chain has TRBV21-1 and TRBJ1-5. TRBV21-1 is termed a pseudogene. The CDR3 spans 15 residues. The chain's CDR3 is CASSKGRQFNQPQHF. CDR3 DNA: TGTGCCAGCAGCAAAGGGAGGCAGTTCAATCAGCCCCAGCATTTT.

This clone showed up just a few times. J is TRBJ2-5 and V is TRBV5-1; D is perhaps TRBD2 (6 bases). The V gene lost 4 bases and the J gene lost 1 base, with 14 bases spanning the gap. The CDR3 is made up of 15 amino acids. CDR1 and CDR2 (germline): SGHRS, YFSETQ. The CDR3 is CASSLPLGGQETQYF. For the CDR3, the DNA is TGCGCCAGCAGCCTCCCGCTGGGGGGCCAAGAGACCCAGTACTTC.

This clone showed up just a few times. The DNA for the CDR3 is TGTGCCAGCAGTTTTCCCGAAGGGGACAGGAGTTCGTCCCTCCACTTT. The encoded protein is CASSFPEGDRSSSLHF. V is TRBV28 and J is TRBJ1-6; 8 nucleotides align to TRBD1. CDR3 length equals 16 residues. Per germline, CDR1 MDHEN and CDR2 SYDVKM. The ends lost 3 bases at V and 14 bases at J; junction bases unmatched: 15.

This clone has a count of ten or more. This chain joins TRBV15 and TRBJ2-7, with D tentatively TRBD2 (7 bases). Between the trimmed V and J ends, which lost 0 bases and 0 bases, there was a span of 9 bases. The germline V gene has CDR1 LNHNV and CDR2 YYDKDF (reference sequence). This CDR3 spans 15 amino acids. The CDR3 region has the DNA TGTGCCACCAGCAGAGAAGGGGGGGTCTCCTACGAGCAGTACTTC. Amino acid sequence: CATSREGGVSYEQYF. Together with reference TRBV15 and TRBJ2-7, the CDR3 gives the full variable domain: DAMVIQNPRYQVTQFGKPVTLSCSQTLNHNVMYWYQQKSSQAPKLLFHYYDKDFNNEADTPDNFQSRRPNTSFCFLDIRSPGLGDTAMYLCATSREGGVSYEQYFGPGTRLTVT.

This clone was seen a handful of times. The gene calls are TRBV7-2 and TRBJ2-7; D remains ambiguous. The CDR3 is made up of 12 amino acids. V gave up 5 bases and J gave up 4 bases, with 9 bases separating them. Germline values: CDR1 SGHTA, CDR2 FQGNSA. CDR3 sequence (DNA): TGTGCCAGCAGCCTAATGTCTTACGAGCAGTACTTC. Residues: CASSLMSYEQYF.

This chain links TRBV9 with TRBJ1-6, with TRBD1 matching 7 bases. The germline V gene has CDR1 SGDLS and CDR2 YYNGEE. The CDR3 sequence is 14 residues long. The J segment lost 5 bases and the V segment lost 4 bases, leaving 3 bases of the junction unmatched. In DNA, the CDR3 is TGTGCCAGCAGCCCCAGGGGGGATAATTCACCCCTCCACTTT. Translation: CASSPRGDNSPLHF.

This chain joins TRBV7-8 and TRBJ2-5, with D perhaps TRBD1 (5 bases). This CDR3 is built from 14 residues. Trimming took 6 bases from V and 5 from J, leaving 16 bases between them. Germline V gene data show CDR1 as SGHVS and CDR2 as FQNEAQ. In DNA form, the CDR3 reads TGTGCCAGCAGAACGTTTCAGGGCAGGGAGACCCAGTACTTC. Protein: CASRTFQGRETQYF.

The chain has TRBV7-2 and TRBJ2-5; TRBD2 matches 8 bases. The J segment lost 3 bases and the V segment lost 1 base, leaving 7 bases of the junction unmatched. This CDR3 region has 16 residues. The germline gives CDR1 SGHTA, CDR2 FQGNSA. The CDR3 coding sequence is TGTGCCAGCAGCTTAGTCGGGGGGCGGGGGGAAGAGACCCAGTACTTC. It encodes CASSLVGGRGEETQYF.

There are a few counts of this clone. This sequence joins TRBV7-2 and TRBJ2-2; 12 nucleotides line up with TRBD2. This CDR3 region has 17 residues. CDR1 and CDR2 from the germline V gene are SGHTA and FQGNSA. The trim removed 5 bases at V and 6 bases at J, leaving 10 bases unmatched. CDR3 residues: CASSLTSGGARSGELFF. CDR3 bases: TGTGCCAGCAGCCTGACTAGCGGGGGAGCCCGTTCCGGGGAGCTGTTTTTT.

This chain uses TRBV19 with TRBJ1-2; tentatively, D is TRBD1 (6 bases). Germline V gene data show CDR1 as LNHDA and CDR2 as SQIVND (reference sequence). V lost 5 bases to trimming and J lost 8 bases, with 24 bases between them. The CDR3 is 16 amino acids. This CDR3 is CASSPPGGRLGGGYTF. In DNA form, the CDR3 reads TGTGCCAGTAGTCCCCCGGGGGGGCGCCTGGGAGGAGGCTACACCTTC.

The DNA for the CDR3 is TGTGCCAGCAGGGCCGCCCTGGCGGGAGGCCCCTTTCAGTACTTC. As protein: CASRAALAGGPFQYF. The chain employs TRBV28 and TRBJ2-4; 8 bases agree with TRBD2. Germline CDR1 MDHEN, CDR2 SYDVKM. V was pared by 6 bases and J by 11 bases, with 15 bases of the junction left unmatched. This CDR3 is 15 amino acids long.